This T cell receptor (beta chain) originates from a study of technical replicates of blood from a handful of donors. With 0 bases removed from V and 5 bases from J, the gap between germline ends came to 13 bases. Germline CDR1 and CDR2: SGDLS and YYNGEE. The length of the CDR3 is 15 residues. Sequencing was performed with immunoSEQ multiplex PCR; in TCRdb, only in-frame clones are kept and a portion is missing. The sample holds around 81,000 clones; 90% to 97% are singletons and the top ten take 0.3% to 0.4%. Material for sequencing was T cells isolated from PBMCs. The origin of this receptor is a human donor in good health. This chain joins TRBV9 and TRBJ2-3; D is possibly TRBD2 (5 bases). This chain's CDR3 is CASSVEGGRGDTQYF. DNA for the CDR3: TGTGCCAGCAGCGTAGAAGGTGGGAGAGGAGATACGCAGTATTTT. Full variable domain (rest looked up from reference TRBV9 and TRBJ2-3): DSGVTQTPKHLITATGQRVTLRCSPRSGDLSVYWYQQSLDQGLQFLIQYYNGEERAKGNILERFSAQQFPDLHSELNLSSLELGDSALYFCASSVEGGRGDTQYFGPGTRLTVL.